This T cell receptor (beta chain) comes out of a study of CD8 T cells in Susac syndrome (dated by TCRdb to the late 2010s). Study-level background: Whether CD8+ T cell activation and differentiation in Susac syndrome was antigen driven was tested using repertoire sequencing. General conclusions and limits of the study: The number of individuals in the TCR sequencing and HLA analysis was recognized as being relatively small.

Peripheral blood CD8+ and CD4+ T cells from healthy donors, Susac syndrome patients and multiple sclerosis patients were profiled by high-throughput TCR beta sequencing. Healthy donors were age- and sex-matched controls. CD8+ TEMRA cells were enriched by FACS, while bulk CD8+ and CD4+ T cells were purified by magnetic negative isolation. Blood was drawn into EDTA tubes, processed within 24 hours, and PBMCs were isolated by density gradient centrifugation. PBMCs destined for TCR sequencing were cryopreserved in liquid nitrogen and later thawed in a 37 °C water bath. Purity of sorted or isolated CD4+, CD8+ and CD8+ TEMRA cells was at least 90%. A few counts support this clonotype. Its binding antigen is unknown. Per-nucleotide qualities are absent, and no much larger clonotype sits a single base away. RNA was extracted using the RNeasy kit, and 0.5 to 1 microgram was reverse transcribed with random hexamers. The immunoSEQ multiplex PCR assay, covering 54 Vbeta and 13 Jbeta segments, was used to amplify TCR beta CDR3 regions. Bias from PCR amplification was corrected by using a synthetic template baseline for primer optimization and for computational correction. Per the source publication's procedure: Reads were annotated to V, D and J genes according to IMGT and were analyzed with immunoSEQ Analyzer, with only productive sequences retained. To calculate clonality, Shannon entropy was normalized by log2 of the number of productive unique sequences and then subtracted from one. For each patient and control, public and private clones were evaluated within the 100 most prevalent clones. Clones were defined as Susac-specific when absent from the healthy and MS cohorts, from over 950 published viral clones and from other ImmuneACCESS disease sequences. In-frame beta chains were kept once TCRdb had trimmed the public reads at Q25 with fastp and called clones with MiXCR. CDR3 protein sequences are deduplicated, and each keeps its most common genes and DNA. The V and J calls follow TCRdb's processing rather than the paper's. The sample contains roughly 120,000 distinct CDR3 sequences, around 94% of them found a single time. The ten largest clones add up to roughly 0.087% of the sample.

The source is a human donor in good health. The sample comprised CD4+ T cells from PBMCs.

The DNA is as follows: TGTGCCAGCTCACCACGAACAGGGAGCAATCAGCCCCAGCATTTT. Translation gives CASSPRTGSNQPQHF. In this chain, TRBV18 is recombined with TRBJ1-5, with a weak D call of TRBD1 (6 bases match). CDR1 and CDR2 were assigned from the germline V gene as KGHSH and LQKENI. V sheds 1 base and J sheds 1 base, leaving 8 bases between their ends. The CDR3 covers 15 residues, taking in both the cysteine and the phenylalanine. The entry retains the CDR3 DNA only, 45 bases that are in frame from base 1.